This entry features one T cell receptor (beta chain) sequence. With random hexamers, reverse transcription was performed on about 0.5 to 1 ug of RNA. A single record per CDR3 protein comes from TCRdb applying MiXCR to the immunoSEQ multiplex PCR reads. The table has 65,000 to 100,000 distinct CDR3 sequences, about 95% seen once. This entry is derived from a study of CD8 T cells in Susac syndrome. V was clipped by 3 bases and J by 0 bases, with 29 bases between them. CDR3 size: 21 residues. Looked up from germline, CDR1 is MNHEY and CDR2 is SVGEGT. This sequence originates from a human donor with Susac syndrome. The material sequenced was CD8+ T cells from PBMCs. The J gene is TRBJ1-1, the V gene TRBV6-2 or TRBV6-3; D perhaps matches TRBD1 (5 bases). The chain's CDR3 is CASSYPTSPLRGLGLNTEAFF. DNA for the CDR3: TGTGCCAGCAGTTATCCCACCAGTCCTCTACGGGGGTTGGGGCTGAACACTGAAGCTTTCTTT.